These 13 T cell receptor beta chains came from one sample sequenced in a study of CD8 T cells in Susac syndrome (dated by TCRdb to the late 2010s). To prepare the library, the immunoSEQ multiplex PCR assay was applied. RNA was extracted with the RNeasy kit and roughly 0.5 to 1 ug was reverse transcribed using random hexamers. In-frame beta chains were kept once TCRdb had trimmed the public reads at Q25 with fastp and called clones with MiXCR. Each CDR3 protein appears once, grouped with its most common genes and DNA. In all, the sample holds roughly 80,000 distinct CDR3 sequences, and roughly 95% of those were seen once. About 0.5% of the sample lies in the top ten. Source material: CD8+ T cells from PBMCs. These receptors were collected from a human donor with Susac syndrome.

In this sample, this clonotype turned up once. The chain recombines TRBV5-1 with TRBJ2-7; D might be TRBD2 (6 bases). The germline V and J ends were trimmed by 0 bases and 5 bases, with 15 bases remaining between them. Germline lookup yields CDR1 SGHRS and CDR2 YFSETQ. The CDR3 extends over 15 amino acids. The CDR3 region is CASSLVVGGVDEQYF. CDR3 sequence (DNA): TGCGCCAGCAGCTTGGTAGTGGGGGGAGTGGACGAGCAGTACTTC.

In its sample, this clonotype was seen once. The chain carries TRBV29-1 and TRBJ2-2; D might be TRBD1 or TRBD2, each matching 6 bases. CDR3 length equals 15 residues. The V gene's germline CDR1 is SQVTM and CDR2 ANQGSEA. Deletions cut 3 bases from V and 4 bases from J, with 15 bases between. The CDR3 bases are TGCAGCGTTGAGGTCCGGGGGCTTTTCACCGGGGAGCTGTTTTTT. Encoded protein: CSVEVRGLFTGELFF.

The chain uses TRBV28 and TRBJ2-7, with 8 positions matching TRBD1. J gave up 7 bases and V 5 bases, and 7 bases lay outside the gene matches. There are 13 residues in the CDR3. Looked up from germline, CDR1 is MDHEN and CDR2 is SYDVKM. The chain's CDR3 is CASSDQTGGEQYF. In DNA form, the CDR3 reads TGTGCCAGCAGTGATCAAACAGGGGGAGAGCAGTACTTC.

CDR3 in amino acids: CATAARGRWDTQYF. The CDR3, as DNA: TGTGCCACGGCGGCCAGGGGAAGGTGGGATACGCAGTATTTT. The V and J genes are TRBV24-1 and TRBJ2-3, with D possibly being TRBD1 (6 bases). In germline, CDR1 is KGHDR, CDR2 SFDVKD. V lost 10 bases, J lost 6 bases, and 19 bases lay in between. The CDR3 is made up of 14 amino acids.

Here the CDR3 reads CAWSVGSGGGYTF. The DNA of the CDR3 is TGTGCCTGGAGTGTAGGGTCCGGCGGTGGCTACACCTTC. The rearrangement uses TRBV30 and TRBJ1-2, with unresolved D. There are 13 residues in the CDR3. Trimming removed 0 bases from V and 7 bases from J, with 12 bases in between. Germline assignment: CDR1 GTSNPN and CDR2 SVGIG (reference sequence).

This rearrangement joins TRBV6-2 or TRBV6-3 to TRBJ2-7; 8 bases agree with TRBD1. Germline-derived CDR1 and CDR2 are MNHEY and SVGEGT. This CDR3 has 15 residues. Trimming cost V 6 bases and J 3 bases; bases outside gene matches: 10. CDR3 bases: TGTGCCAGCAGCGACATAGCTACAGGGGGCTACGAGCAGTACTTC. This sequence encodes CASSDIATGGYEQYF.

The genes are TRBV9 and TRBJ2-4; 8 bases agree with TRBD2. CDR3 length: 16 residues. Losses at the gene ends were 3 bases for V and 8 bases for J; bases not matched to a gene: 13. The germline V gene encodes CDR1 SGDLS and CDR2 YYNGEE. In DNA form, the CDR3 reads TGTGCCAGCAGCGGAGGAGAGCGGGGGCTGAGAGACATTCAGTACTTC. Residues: CASSGGERGLRDIQYF.

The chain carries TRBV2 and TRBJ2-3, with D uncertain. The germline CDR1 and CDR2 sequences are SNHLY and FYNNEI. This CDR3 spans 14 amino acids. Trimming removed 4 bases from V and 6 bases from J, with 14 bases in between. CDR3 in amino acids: CASSAGEGRDTQYF. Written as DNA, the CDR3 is TGTGCCAGCAGTGCGGGCGAAGGAAGGGATACGCAGTATTTT.

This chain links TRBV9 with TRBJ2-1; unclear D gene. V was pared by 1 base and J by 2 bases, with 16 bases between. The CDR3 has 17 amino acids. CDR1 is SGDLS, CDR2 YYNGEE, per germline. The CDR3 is CASSVRAGGYTYNEQFF. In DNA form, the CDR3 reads TGTGCCAGCAGCGTAAGGGCCGGCGGATATACCTACAATGAGCAGTTCTTC.

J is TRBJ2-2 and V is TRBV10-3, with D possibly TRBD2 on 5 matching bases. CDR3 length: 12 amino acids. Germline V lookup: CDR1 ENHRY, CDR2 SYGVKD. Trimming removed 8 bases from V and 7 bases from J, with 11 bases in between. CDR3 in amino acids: CAILSEGGELFF. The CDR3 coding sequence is TGTGCCATCCTGTCAGAGGGCGGGGAGCTGTTTTTT.

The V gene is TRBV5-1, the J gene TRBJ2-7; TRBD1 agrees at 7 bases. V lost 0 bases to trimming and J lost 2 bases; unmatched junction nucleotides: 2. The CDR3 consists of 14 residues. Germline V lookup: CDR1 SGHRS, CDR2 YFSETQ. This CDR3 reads CASSLGDRPYEQYF. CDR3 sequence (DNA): TGCGCCAGCAGCTTGGGGGACAGACCCTACGAGCAGTACTTC.

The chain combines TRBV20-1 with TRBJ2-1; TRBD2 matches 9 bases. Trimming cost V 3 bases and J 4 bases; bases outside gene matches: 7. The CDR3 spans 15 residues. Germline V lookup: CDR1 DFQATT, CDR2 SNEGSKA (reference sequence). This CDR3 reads CSARVGSGGYNEQFF. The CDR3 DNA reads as TGCAGTGCTAGGGTGGGTAGCGGGGGTTACAATGAGCAGTTCTTC.

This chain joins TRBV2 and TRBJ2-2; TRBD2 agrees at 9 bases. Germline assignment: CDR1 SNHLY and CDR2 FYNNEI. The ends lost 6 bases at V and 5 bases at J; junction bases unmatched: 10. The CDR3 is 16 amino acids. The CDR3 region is CASRERRGGVTGELFF. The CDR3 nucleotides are TGTGCCAGCAGGGAGCGGCGCGGGGGGGTTACCGGGGAGCTGTTTTTT. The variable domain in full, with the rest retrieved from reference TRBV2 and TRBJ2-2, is EPEVTQTPSHQVTQMGQEVILRCVPISNHLYFYWYRQILGQKVEFLVSFYNNEISEKSEIFDDQFSVERPDGSNFTLKIRSTKLEDSAMYFCASRERRGGVTGELFFGEGSRLTVL.